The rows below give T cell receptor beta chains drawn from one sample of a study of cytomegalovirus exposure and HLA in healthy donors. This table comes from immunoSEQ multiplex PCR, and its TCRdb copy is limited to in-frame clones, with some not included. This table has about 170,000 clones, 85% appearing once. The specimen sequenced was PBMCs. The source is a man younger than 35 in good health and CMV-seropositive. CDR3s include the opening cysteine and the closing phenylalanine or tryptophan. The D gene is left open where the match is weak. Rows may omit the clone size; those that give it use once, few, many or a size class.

CDR3aa: CASSIGTSGADTQYF
CDR3nt: TGTGCCAGTAGTATTGGTACTAGCGGGGCAGATACGCAGTATTTT
d_gene: TRBD2
v_gene: TRBV19
abundance: .
j_gene: TRBJ2-3

CDR3aa: CSVNRGREQYF
CDR3nt: TGCAGCGTTAACAGGGGGCGCGAGCAGTACTTC
d_gene: TRBD1
v_gene: TRBV29-1
abundance: once
j_gene: TRBJ2-7

CDR3aa: CASSLSSPFREQYF
CDR3nt: TGTGCCAGCAGTTTATCCTCACCATTCCGGGAGCAGTACTTC
d_gene: .
v_gene: TRBV27
abundance: .
j_gene: TRBJ2-7

CDR3aa: CASSLGLAGPGELFF
CDR3nt: TGTGCCAGCAGCCTCGGACTAGCGGGGCCCGGGGAGCTGTTTTTT
d_gene: TRBD2
v_gene: TRBV6-5
abundance: .
j_gene: TRBJ2-2

CDR3aa: CASRTSGTGNTEAFF
CDR3nt: TGTGCCAGCAGAACTTCCGGGACAGGTAACACTGAAGCTTTCTTT
d_gene: TRBD1
v_gene: TRBV11-2
abundance: .
j_gene: TRBJ1-1

CDR3aa: CASSSRGLPYEQYF
CDR3nt: TGTGCCAGCAGCTCCCGAGGACTGCCCTACGAGCAGTACTTC
d_gene: .
v_gene: TRBV7-9
abundance: .
j_gene: TRBJ2-7

CDR3aa: CAWERGPPYTQYF
CDR3nt: TGTGCCTGGGAGCGGGGGCCCCCCTATACGCAGTATTTT
d_gene: TRBD2
v_gene: TRBV30
abundance: .
j_gene: TRBJ2-3

CDR3aa: CASSPGTGGPDEQYF
CDR3nt: TGTGCCAGCTCACCAGGGACGGGGGGGCCTGACGAGCAGTACTTC
d_gene: TRBD2
v_gene: TRBV18
abundance: .
j_gene: TRBJ2-7

CDR3aa: CASSYGGRGLTEAFF
CDR3nt: TGTGCCAGCAGTTACGGAGGCAGGGGGCTCACTGAAGCTTTCTTT
d_gene: TRBD1
v_gene: TRBV6-5
abundance: .
j_gene: TRBJ1-1

CDR3aa: CAGGTGKRGNQPQHF
CDR3nt: TGTGCCGGGGGAACAGGGAAAAGAGGCAATCAGCCCCAGCATTTT
d_gene: .
v_gene: TRBV19
abundance: .
j_gene: TRBJ1-5

CDR3aa: CASSFQEGEAFF
CDR3nt: TGCGCCAGCAGCTTTCAGGAGGGTGAAGCTTTCTTT
d_gene: .
v_gene: TRBV5-1
abundance: .
j_gene: TRBJ1-1

CDR3aa: CSATGPPRPDTQYF
CDR3nt: TGCAGCGCCACAGGGCCCCCCAGGCCAGATACGCAGTATTTT
d_gene: .
v_gene: TRBV29-1
abundance: .
j_gene: TRBJ2-3

CDR3aa: CAISLVGGGYGYTF
CDR3nt: TGTGCCATCAGCCTCGTCGGGGGAGGCTATGGCTACACCTTC
d_gene: .
v_gene: TRBV10-3
abundance: .
j_gene: TRBJ1-2

CDR3aa: CASSQGAGLAGVLSYNEQFF
CDR3nt: TGTGCCAGCAGCCAAGGGGCGGGACTAGCGGGGGTCCTATCCTACAATGAGCAGTTCTTC
d_gene: TRBD2
v_gene: TRBV4-2
abundance: .
j_gene: TRBJ2-1

CDR3aa: CASSLTRDSPLGYTF
CDR3nt: TGCGCCAGCAGCCTAACCCGGGACAGCCCCTTGGGCTACACCTTC
d_gene: TRBD1
v_gene: TRBV4-3
abundance: .
j_gene: TRBJ1-2

CDR3aa: CASSPFGLAGVGTDTQYF
CDR3nt: TGTGCCAGCAGCCCGTTCGGACTAGCGGGGGTTGGCACAGATACGCAGTATTTT
d_gene: TRBD2
v_gene: TRBV9
abundance: .
j_gene: TRBJ2-3

CDR3aa: CASTLRGGGANVLTF
CDR3nt: TGTGCCAGCACTCTAAGGGGCGGCGGGGCCAACGTCCTGACTTTC
d_gene: .
v_gene: TRBV28
abundance: .
j_gene: TRBJ2-6

CDR3aa: CASSQILAGGIETQYF
CDR3nt: TGTGCCAGCAGCCAGATCTTAGCGGGGGGGATTGAGACCCAGTACTTC
d_gene: TRBD2
v_gene: TRBV4-2
abundance: .
j_gene: TRBJ2-5

CDR3aa: CASRTGTGYNDEQYF
CDR3nt: TGTGCCAGCAGGACAGGGACTGGTTATAACGACGAGCAGTACTTC
d_gene: .
v_gene: TRBV6-5
abundance: .
j_gene: TRBJ2-7

CDR3aa: CVTSRDLGVNYGYTF
CDR3nt: TGTGTCACCAGCAGAGACCTAGGGGTTAACTATGGCTACACCTTC
d_gene: .
v_gene: TRBV15
abundance: .
j_gene: TRBJ1-2

CDR3aa: CASSSVSTGAGYEQYF
CDR3nt: TGTGCCAGCAGCTCCGTTTCCACAGGGGCCGGCTACGAGCAGTACTTC
d_gene: TRBD1
v_gene: TRBV7-8
abundance: .
j_gene: TRBJ2-7

CDR3aa: CASSNMVWGRTDTQYF
CDR3nt: TGTGCCAGTAGCAATATGGTCTGGGGGCGCACAGATACGCAGTATTTT
d_gene: .
v_gene: TRBV19
abundance: .
j_gene: TRBJ2-3

CDR3aa: CASSRGTTEAFF
CDR3nt: TGTGCCAGCAGCCGGGGAACCACTGAAGCTTTCTTT
d_gene: .
v_gene: TRBV5-6
abundance: .
j_gene: TRBJ1-1

CDR3aa: CASSRRQGVIEAFF
CDR3nt: TGCGCCAGCAGCCGAAGACAGGGGGTCATTGAAGCTTTCTTT
d_gene: TRBD1
v_gene: TRBV4-3
abundance: .
j_gene: TRBJ1-1

CDR3aa: CSVWTGPNYGYTF
CDR3nt: TGCAGCGTTTGGACAGGGCCTAACTATGGCTACACCTTC
d_gene: TRBD1
v_gene: TRBV29-1
abundance: .
j_gene: TRBJ1-2

CDR3aa: CSAPYDYGYTF
CDR3nt: TGCAGCGCCCCGTATGACTATGGCTACACCTTC
d_gene: .
v_gene: TRBV29-1
abundance: .
j_gene: TRBJ1-2

CDR3aa: CASSGRDYNEQFF
CDR3nt: TGTGCCAGCAGCGGCCGGGACTACAATGAGCAGTTCTTC
d_gene: .
v_gene: TRBV5-4
abundance: .
j_gene: TRBJ2-1

CDR3aa: CASSFWGDQETQYF
CDR3nt: TGTGCCAGCAGCTTCTGGGGGGACCAAGAGACCCAGTACTTC
d_gene: .
v_gene: TRBV7-9
abundance: .
j_gene: TRBJ2-5

CDR3aa: CASSPFASSGGAYNEQFF
CDR3nt: TGTGCCAGCAGCCCCTTCGCCTCTAGCGGGGGGGCCTATAATGAGCAGTTCTTC
d_gene: TRBD2
v_gene: TRBV5-4
abundance: .
j_gene: TRBJ2-1

CDR3aa: CASSAREGSSGNTIYF
CDR3nt: TGTGCCAGCAGCGCAAGAGAAGGGAGCTCTGGAAACACCATATATTTT
d_gene: .
v_gene: TRBV9
abundance: .
j_gene: TRBJ1-3

CDR3aa: CASVPSGGGNEQFF
CDR3nt: TGCGCCAGCGTCCCTAGCGGGGGAGGGAATGAGCAGTTCTTC
d_gene: TRBD2
v_gene: TRBV5-1
abundance: .
j_gene: TRBJ2-1

CDR3aa: CASSVEGSSGGSTDTQYF
CDR3nt: TGTGCCAGCAGCGTAGAAGGCTCTAGCGGGGGTAGCACAGATACGCAGTATTTT
d_gene: TRBD2
v_gene: TRBV9
abundance: .
j_gene: TRBJ2-3

CDR3aa: CASSRRGPSYEQYF
CDR3nt: TGTGCCAGCAGTCGTAGGGGTCCCTCCTACGAGCAGTACTTC
d_gene: .
v_gene: TRBV27
abundance: once
j_gene: TRBJ2-7

CDR3aa: CASSGVGPGQYYEQYF
CDR3nt: TGCGCCAGCAGCGGTGTAGGTCCGGGACAGTACTACGAGCAGTACTTC
d_gene: TRBD1
v_gene: TRBV5-1
abundance: .
j_gene: TRBJ2-7

CDR3aa: CASSQDLGPSRGYTF
CDR3nt: TGCGCCAGCAGCCAAGATCTCGGCCCCAGCAGGGGCTACACCTTC
d_gene: .
v_gene: TRBV4-1
abundance: .
j_gene: TRBJ1-2

CDR3aa: CASSSAGTGSYEQYF
CDR3nt: TGTGCCAGCAGCTCGGCCGGGACAGGGAGCTACGAGCAGTACTTC
d_gene: TRBD1
v_gene: TRBV7-8
abundance: .
j_gene: TRBJ2-7

CDR3aa: CAWRVPGQALDPSKTQYF
CDR3nt: TGTGCCTGGAGAGTCCCGGGACAGGCTTTAGACCCCTCGAAGACCCAGTACTTC
d_gene: TRBD1
v_gene: TRBV30
abundance: .
j_gene: TRBJ2-5

CDR3aa: CAWTGGSQEAQYF
CDR3nt: TGTGCCTGGACCGGGGGATCTCAAGAGGCCCAGTACTTC
d_gene: .
v_gene: TRBV30
abundance: .
j_gene: TRBJ2-5

CDR3aa: CASSIRAAPSDEQFF
CDR3nt: TGTGCCAGTAGTATAAGGGCAGCCCCTAGCGATGAGCAGTTCTTC
d_gene: .
v_gene: TRBV19
abundance: .
j_gene: TRBJ2-1

CDR3aa: CASSLFGFGQETQYF
CDR3nt: TGCGCCAGCAGCTTATTCGGATTTGGGCAGGAGACCCAGTACTTC
d_gene: .
v_gene: TRBV5-1
abundance: .
j_gene: TRBJ2-5

CDR3aa: CASSLGGGEGTEAFF
CDR3nt: TGTGCCAGCAGCTTGGGAGGGGGCGAGGGAACTGAAGCTTTCTTT
d_gene: TRBD1
v_gene: TRBV5-5
abundance: .
j_gene: TRBJ1-1

CDR3aa: CASSFQGSSYEQYF
CDR3nt: TGTGCCAGCAGTTTTCAAGGGAGCTCCTACGAGCAGTACTTC
d_gene: .
v_gene: TRBV27
abundance: .
j_gene: TRBJ2-7

CDR3aa: CASSQGSGGASYNEQFF
CDR3nt: TGCGCCAGCAGCCAAGGATCCGGGGGGGCCTCGTACAATGAGCAGTTCTTC
d_gene: TRBD2
v_gene: TRBV4-3
abundance: .
j_gene: TRBJ2-1

CDR3aa: CASRFGQGNTEAFF
CDR3nt: TGTGCCAGCAGATTCGGACAGGGGAACACTGAAGCTTTCTTT
d_gene: TRBD1
v_gene: TRBV11-2
abundance: .
j_gene: TRBJ1-1

CDR3aa: CASSLGPGVHEQYF
CDR3nt: TGTGCCAGCAGCTTAGGTCCGGGAGTCCACGAGCAGTACTTC
d_gene: .
v_gene: TRBV11-3
abundance: .
j_gene: TRBJ2-7